The sample holds many counts of the clone carrying this T cell receptor beta chain. The data are from a study of regulatory T cells in long-lasting Graves disease. The CDR3 runs to 16 residues. Unmatched junction bases numbered 7, after V lost 5 bases and J lost 6 bases. Germline CDR1 reads MNHEY; CDR2 reads SMNVEV (reference sequence). As for time point: newly diagnosed GD, antithyroid drugs for less than 3 months. RNA from PBMCs was the source of the TCR library. In building TCR beta libraries, iRepertoire HTBI primers were used together with Arm-PCR of CDR3 regions. TCRdb re-derived calls from the multiplex PCR reads in MiXCR, one entry per CDR3 protein. Among under 450,000 distinct CDR3 sequences, roughly 12% were seen once, and the ten largest hold 15% to 20%. This sample was also put to use in a study of T cells in Graves' hyperthyroidism and ophthalmopathy. In that study: The HTBI primer set served for first-round RT-PCR of the TCR CDR3. Ophthalmopathy was identified by the model a median about six months ahead of onset.

The V and J genes are TRBV27 and TRBJ1-4; 12 bases match TRBD1. The receptor was derived from a woman aged 18-29 years with Graves disease. The specimen comprised peripheral blood mononuclear cells (PBMCs), sampled at new diagnosis, from a patient treated with antithyroid drugs. CDR3 sequence: CASSLAWDRGHEKLFF. The CDR3 coding sequence is TGTGCCAGCAGTCTAGCATGGGACAGGGGGCATGAAAAACTGTTTTTT. The entire variable domain, with the rest obtained from reference TRBV27 and TRBJ1-4, is as follows: EAQVTQNPRYLITVTGKKLTVTCSQNMNHEYMSWYRQDPGLGLRQIYYSMNVEVTDKGDVPEGYKVSRKEKRNFPLILESPSPNQTSLYFCASSLAWDRGHEKLFFGSGTQLSVL.